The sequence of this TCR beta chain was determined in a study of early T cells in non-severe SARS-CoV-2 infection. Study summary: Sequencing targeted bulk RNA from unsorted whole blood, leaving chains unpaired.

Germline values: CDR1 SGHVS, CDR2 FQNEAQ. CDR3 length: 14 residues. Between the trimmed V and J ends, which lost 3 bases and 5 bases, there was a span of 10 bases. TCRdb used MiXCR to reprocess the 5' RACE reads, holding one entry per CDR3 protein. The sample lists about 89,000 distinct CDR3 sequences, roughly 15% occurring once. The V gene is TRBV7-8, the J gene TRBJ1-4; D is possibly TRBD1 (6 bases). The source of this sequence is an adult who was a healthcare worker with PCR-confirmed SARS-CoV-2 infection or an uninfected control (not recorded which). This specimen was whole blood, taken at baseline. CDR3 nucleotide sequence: TGTGCCAGCAGCTTGGGGACACCGAATGAAAAACTGTTTTTT. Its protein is CASSLGTPNEKLFF.